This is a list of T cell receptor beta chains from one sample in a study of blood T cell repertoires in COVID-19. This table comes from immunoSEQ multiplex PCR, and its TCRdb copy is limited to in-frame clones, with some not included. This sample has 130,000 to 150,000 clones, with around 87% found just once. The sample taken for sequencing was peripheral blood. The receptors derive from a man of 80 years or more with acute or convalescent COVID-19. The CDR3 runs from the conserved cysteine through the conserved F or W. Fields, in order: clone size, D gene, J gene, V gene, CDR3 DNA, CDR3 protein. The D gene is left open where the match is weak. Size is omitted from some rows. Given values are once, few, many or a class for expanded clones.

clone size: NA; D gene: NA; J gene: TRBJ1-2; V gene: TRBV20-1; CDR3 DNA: TGCAGTGCTAGTCCGGGAGTCTTTGGCTACACCTTC; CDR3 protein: CSASPGVFGYTF
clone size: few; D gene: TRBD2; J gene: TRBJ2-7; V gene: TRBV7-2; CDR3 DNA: TGTGCCAGCAGACCTTGGACTAGCGGGAACTCCAACGAGCAGTACTTC; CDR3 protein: CASRPWTSGNSNEQYF
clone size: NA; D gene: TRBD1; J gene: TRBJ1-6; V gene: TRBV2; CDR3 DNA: TGTGCCAGCAGGAAGGACAGGGGGGTGGATTCACCCCTCCACTTT; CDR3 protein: CASRKDRGVDSPLHF
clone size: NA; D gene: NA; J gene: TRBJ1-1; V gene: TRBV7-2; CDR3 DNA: TGTGCCAGCAGCAAGCAGGCGAACACTGAAGCTTTCTTT; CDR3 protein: CASSKQANTEAFF
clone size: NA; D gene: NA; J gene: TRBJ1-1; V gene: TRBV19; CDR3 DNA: TGTGCCAGTAGTATAGAGGGGACAATCGAGAACACTGAAGCTTTCTTT; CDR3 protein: CASSIEGTIENTEAFF
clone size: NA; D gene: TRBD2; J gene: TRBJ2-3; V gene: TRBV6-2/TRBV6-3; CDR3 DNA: TGTGCCAGCAGTTACGCGGGAGGGGATACGCAGTATTTT; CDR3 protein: CASSYAGGDTQYF
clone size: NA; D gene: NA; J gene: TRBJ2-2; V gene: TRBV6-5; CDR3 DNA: TGTGCCAGCAGTTACAATGCTCGGGGAAACACCGGGGAGCTGTTTTTT; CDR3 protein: CASSYNARGNTGELFF
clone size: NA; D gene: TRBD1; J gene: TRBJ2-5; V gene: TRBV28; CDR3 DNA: TGTGCCAGCAACCAACAGGGGCTCGGGGAGACCCAGTACTTC; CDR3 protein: CASNQQGLGETQYF
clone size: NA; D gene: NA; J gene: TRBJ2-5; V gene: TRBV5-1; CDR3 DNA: TGCGCCAGTTCGGCCGGGACTTTTCAAGAGACCCAGTACTTC; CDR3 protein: CASSAGTFQETQYF
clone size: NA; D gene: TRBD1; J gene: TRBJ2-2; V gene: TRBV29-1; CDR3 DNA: TGCAGCGCGTCGACCGGGACAGGGGATACCGGGGAGCTGTTTTTT; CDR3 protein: CSASTGTGDTGELFF
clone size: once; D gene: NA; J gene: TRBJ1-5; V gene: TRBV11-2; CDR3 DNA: TGTGCCAGCAGCCTGACAGGAGATAGCAATCAGCCCCAGCATTTT; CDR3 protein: CASSLTGDSNQPQHF
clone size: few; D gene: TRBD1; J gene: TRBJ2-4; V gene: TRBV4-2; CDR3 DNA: TGTGCCAGCAGCCTAGGGGGCGAGGGGAAAATAGCCAAAAACATTCAGTACTTC; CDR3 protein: CASSLGGEGKIAKNIQYF
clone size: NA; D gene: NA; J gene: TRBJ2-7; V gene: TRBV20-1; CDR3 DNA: TGCAGTGCTAGTCCTACCTCCTACGAGCAGTACTTC; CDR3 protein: CSASPTSYEQYF
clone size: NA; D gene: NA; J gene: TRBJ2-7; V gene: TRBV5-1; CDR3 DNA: TGCGCCAGCAGCTCGAAGCAGGGTGGGGAGCAGTACTTC; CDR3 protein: CASSSKQGGEQYF
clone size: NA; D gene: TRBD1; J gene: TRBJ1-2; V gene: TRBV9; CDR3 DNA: TGTGCCAGCAGCGTAGAACAGGGGGTCGGTGGCTACACCTTC; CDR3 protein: CASSVEQGVGGYTF
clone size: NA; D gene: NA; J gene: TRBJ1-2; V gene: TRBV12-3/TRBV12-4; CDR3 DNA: TGTGCCAGCAGTTCCACAGCGGTCTATGGCTACACCTTC; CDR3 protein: CASSSTAVYGYTF
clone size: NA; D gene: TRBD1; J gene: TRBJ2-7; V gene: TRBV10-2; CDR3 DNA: TGCGCCAGCAGTGACATAGACAGGGGTTACGAGCAGTACTTC; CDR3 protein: CASSDIDRGYEQYF
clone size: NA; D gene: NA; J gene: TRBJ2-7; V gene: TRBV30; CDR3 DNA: TGTGCCTGGAGTGTTCTAGGGGACGAGCAGTACTTC; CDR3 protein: CAWSVLGDEQYF
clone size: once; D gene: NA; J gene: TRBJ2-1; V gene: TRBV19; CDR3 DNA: TGTGCCAGTAGTATAGGCGCCAGGAAAAGCTCCTACAATGAGCAGTTCTTC; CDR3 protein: CASSIGARKSSYNEQFF
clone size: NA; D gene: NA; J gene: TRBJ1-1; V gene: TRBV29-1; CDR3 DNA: TGCAGCGTTGAGCGGAACACTGAAGCTTTCTTT; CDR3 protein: CSVERNTEAFF
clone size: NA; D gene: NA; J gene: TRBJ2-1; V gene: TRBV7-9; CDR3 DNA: TGTGCCAGCAGCTTAGAACTGTATAGGGACTCCGACAGTGAGCAGTTCTTC; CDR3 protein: CASSLELYRDSDSEQFF
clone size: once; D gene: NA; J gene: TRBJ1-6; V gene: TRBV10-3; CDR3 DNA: TGTGCCACCAGGTCGGACAGCAAAAATTCACCCCTCCACTTT; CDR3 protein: CATRSDSKNSPLHF
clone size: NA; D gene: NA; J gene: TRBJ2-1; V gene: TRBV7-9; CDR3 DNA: TGTGCCAGCAGGCGGGACAATGAGCAGTTCTTC; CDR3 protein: CASRRDNEQFF
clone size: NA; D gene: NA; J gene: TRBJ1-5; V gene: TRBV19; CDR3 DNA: TGTGCCAGTACCCCGTCCCGCAGTAGCAATCAGCCCCAGCATTTT; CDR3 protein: CASTPSRSSNQPQHF
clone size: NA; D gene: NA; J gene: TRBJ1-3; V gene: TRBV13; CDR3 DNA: TGTGCCAGCAGCTTACTCCGGGGATCGGGAAACACCATATATTTT; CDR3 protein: CASSLLRGSGNTIYF
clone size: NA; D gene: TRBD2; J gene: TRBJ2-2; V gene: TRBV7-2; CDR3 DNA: TGTGCCAGCAGCATCGGGACTACGAACACCGGGGAGCTGTTTTTT; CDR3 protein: CASSIGTTNTGELFF
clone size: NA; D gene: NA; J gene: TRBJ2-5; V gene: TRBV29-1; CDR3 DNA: TGCAGCGTCGCAGGGGTAGGCGAGACCCAGTACTTC; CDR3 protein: CSVAGVGETQYF
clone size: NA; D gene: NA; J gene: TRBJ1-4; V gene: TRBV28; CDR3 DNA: TGTGCCAGCAGTACTAAACAGGGTTATGAAAAACTGTTTTTT; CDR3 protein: CASSTKQGYEKLFF
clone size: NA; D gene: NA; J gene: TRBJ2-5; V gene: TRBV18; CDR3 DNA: TGTGCCAGCTCACCCTCGACAGTCCAAGAGACCCAGTACTTC; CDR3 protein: CASSPSTVQETQYF
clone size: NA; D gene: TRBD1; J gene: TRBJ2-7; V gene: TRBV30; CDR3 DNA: TGTGCCTGGACCATCGGGACAGGGGGTTCGGACGAGCAGTACTTC; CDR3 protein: CAWTIGTGGSDEQYF
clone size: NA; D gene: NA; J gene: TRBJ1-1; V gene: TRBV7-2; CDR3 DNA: TGTGCCAGCAGCTACCAGGGATACACTGAAGCTTTCTTT; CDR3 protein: CASSYQGYTEAFF
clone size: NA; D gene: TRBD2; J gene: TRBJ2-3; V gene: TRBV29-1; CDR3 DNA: TGCAGCGTCCGGCGCAGCGGGAGTAAAACAGATACGCAGTATTTT; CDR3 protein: CSVRRSGSKTDTQYF
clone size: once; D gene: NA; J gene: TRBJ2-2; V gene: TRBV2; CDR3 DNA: TGTGCCAGCAGTTCCGCAGGGACGAACACCGGGGAGCTGTTTTTT; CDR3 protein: CASSSAGTNTGELFF
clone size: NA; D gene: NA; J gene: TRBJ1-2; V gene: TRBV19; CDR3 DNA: TGTGCCAGTAGTATGGGGAGTGGCTACACCTTC; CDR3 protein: CASSMGSGYTF
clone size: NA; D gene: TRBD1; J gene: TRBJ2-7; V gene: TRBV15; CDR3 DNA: TGTGCCACCAGCAGAGACGGACAGGCGATTTACGAGCAGTACTTC; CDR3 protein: CATSRDGQAIYEQYF
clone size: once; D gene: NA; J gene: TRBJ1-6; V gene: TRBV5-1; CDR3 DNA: TGCGCCAGCTCCGGGGAGGTCGGGGTGTCACCCCTCCACTTT; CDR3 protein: CASSGEVGVSPLHF
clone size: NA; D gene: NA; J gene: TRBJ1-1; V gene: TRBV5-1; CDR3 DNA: TGCGCCAGCAGCTTTGGGGACACGACTTTTGAAGCTTTCTTT; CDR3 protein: CASSFGDTTFEAFF
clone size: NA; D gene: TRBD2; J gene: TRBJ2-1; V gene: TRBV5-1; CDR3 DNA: TGCGCCAGCAGCCTGAGCGGGGGGGAGTACAATGAGCAGTTCTTC; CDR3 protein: CASSLSGGEYNEQFF
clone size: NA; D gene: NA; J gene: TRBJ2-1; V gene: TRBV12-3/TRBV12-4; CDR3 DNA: TGTGCCAGCAGTTTTTCTGCGGGACGCAGGGTCTTC; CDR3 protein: CASSFSAGRRVF
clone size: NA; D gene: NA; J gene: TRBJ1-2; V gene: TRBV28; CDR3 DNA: TGTGCCAGCAGTTCGCCACAGGGCGGCTATGGCTACACCTTC; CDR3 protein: CASSSPQGGYGYTF
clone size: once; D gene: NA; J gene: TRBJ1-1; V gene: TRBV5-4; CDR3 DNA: TGTGCCAGCAGCTTGGGAGGGGGACCTGAAGCTTTCTTT; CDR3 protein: CASSLGGGPEAFF
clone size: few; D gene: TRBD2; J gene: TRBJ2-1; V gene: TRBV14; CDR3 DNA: TGTGCCAGCAGACAAGTAGCGGGAGTCCATGAGCAGTTCTTC; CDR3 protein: CASRQVAGVHEQFF
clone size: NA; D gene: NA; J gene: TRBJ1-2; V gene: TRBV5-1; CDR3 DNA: TGCGCCAGCAGCTTGGACAGGTTCTATGGCTACACCTTC; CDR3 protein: CASSLDRFYGYTF
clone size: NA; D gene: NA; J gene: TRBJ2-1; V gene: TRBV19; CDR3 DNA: TGTGCCAGTAGTACGTCCGGGGGACCCTACAATGAGCAGTTCTTC; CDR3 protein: CASSTSGGPYNEQFF
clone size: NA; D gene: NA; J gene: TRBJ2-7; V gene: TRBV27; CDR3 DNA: TGTGCCAGCAGTTTATCTATCGCTGGAGGGCACTGGCAGTACTTC; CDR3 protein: CASSLSIAGGHWQYF
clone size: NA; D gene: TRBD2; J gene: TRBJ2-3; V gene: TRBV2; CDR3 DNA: TGTGCCAGCAGTTTAACTAGCGGGGTCACAGATACGCAGTATTTT; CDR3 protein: CASSLTSGVTDTQYF
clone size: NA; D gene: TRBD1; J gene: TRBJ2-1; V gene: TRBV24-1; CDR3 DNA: TGTGCCACCAGTGCGGACAGGGGTTTCAACAATGAGCAGTTCTTC; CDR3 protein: CATSADRGFNNEQFF
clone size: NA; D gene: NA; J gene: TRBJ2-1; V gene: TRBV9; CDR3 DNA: TGTGCCAGCAGCGTAGCGGACGGGGGTCACTACAATGAGCAGTTCTTC; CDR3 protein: CASSVADGGHYNEQFF